A selection of T cell receptor beta chains follows, all from one sample in a study of shared clonotypes between healthy human individuals. Measured with immunoSEQ multiplex PCR; TCRdb has only the in-frame clones, and not every one. The top ten clones hold 1.7% of a sample with roughly 2.1 million clones, around 93% of them seen once. The sequenced sample consisted of naive CD8+ T cells from PBMCs. Receptors originate from a young man in good health. Some clones in this sample may be carry-over from other donors' samples. Both conserved end residues are part of each CDR3. Each record gives: CDR3 DNA, CDR3 protein, clone size, V gene, CDR3 length, D gene, J gene. A D gene is named only where the DNA matches it firmly. Only some rows state a clone size, as once, few, many or a class for expanded clones.

CDR3 DNA: TGTGCCAGCAGTCCGAATAGGGGCTGGACAAGCTCCTACGAGCAGTACTTC; CDR3 protein: CASSPNRGWTSSYEQYF; clone size: .; V gene: TRBV27; CDR3 length: 17; D gene: .; J gene: TRBJ2-7
CDR3 DNA: TGTGCCAGCAGTTCCCCCATTAGCGGGGGCTCCTACGAGCAGTACTTC; CDR3 protein: CASSSPISGGSYEQYF; clone size: .; V gene: TRBV27; CDR3 length: 16; D gene: TRBD2; J gene: TRBJ2-7
CDR3 DNA: TGTGCCAGCAGCTTGCCGGAGCACCTCGAGCAGTTCTTC; CDR3 protein: CASSLPEHLEQFF; clone size: .; V gene: TRBV7-8; CDR3 length: 13; D gene: .; J gene: TRBJ2-1
CDR3 DNA: TGTGCCATCAGTGAGAGCCCCCAGGGCAATGAAAAACTGTTTTTT; CDR3 protein: CAISESPQGNEKLFF; clone size: .; V gene: TRBV10-3; CDR3 length: 15; D gene: .; J gene: TRBJ1-4
CDR3 DNA: TGTGCCAGCAGCATACCGGGACTAGGGGTCTACAATGAGCAGTTCTTC; CDR3 protein: CASSIPGLGVYNEQFF; clone size: few; V gene: TRBV7-2; CDR3 length: 16; D gene: TRBD2; J gene: TRBJ2-1
CDR3 DNA: TGTGCCAGCAGCTTAGGACAGGGGCTGAACACTGAAGCTTTCTTT; CDR3 protein: CASSLGQGLNTEAFF; clone size: .; V gene: TRBV7-2; CDR3 length: 15; D gene: TRBD1; J gene: TRBJ1-1
CDR3 DNA: TGTGCCAGCAAAGGGGGCCCCGGACAGGCCTTCGAGCAGTTCTTC; CDR3 protein: CASKGGPGQAFEQFF; clone size: .; V gene: TRBV7-9; CDR3 length: 15; D gene: TRBD1; J gene: TRBJ2-1
CDR3 DNA: TGTGCCAGCAGGCCCTTCGGTGGGACGGTATACAATGAGCAGTTCTTC; CDR3 protein: CASRPFGGTVYNEQFF; clone size: .; V gene: TRBV5-6; CDR3 length: 16; D gene: .; J gene: TRBJ2-1
CDR3 DNA: TGTGCCAGCAGCTTAGTCGGGTCTGATACGCAGTATTTT; CDR3 protein: CASSLVGSDTQYF; clone size: .; V gene: TRBV7-9; CDR3 length: 13; D gene: .; J gene: TRBJ2-3
CDR3 DNA: TGTGCCAGCAGCTCCGTCAGGGATTTCTCCTACGAGCAGTACTTC; CDR3 protein: CASSSVRDFSYEQYF; clone size: .; V gene: TRBV7-2; CDR3 length: 15; D gene: .; J gene: TRBJ2-7
CDR3 DNA: TGTGCCAGCAGTCCTAGGACAGTTACTTTCTATGGCTACACCTTC; CDR3 protein: CASSPRTVTFYGYTF; clone size: .; V gene: TRBV27; CDR3 length: 15; D gene: .; J gene: TRBJ1-2
CDR3 DNA: TGTGCCAGCAGCCCCTCGGGACTTGAGGTAGAGCAGTACTTC; CDR3 protein: CASSPSGLEVEQYF; clone size: once; V gene: TRBV13; CDR3 length: 14; D gene: .; J gene: TRBJ2-7
CDR3 DNA: TGTGCCAGCAGTTTAATGGCGGGAGCTCTGGTGGGCGAGCAGTACTTC; CDR3 protein: CASSLMAGALVGEQYF; clone size: .; V gene: TRBV27; CDR3 length: 16; D gene: TRBD2; J gene: TRBJ2-7
CDR3 DNA: TGTGCCAGCAGCTTGCTGCCGGAGGGAGAGCAGTTCTTC; CDR3 protein: CASSLLPEGEQFF; clone size: .; V gene: TRBV5-4; CDR3 length: 13; D gene: .; J gene: TRBJ2-1
CDR3 DNA: TGTGCCAGCAGTTTATACCCCCCGCAGGGGCCTTACACAGATACGCAGTATTTT; CDR3 protein: CASSLYPPQGPYTDTQYF; clone size: .; V gene: TRBV27; CDR3 length: 18; D gene: .; J gene: TRBJ2-3
CDR3 DNA: TGTGCCAGCAGGCTCCCTTTGTCCTACGAGCAGTACTTC; CDR3 protein: CASRLPLSYEQYF; clone size: once; V gene: TRBV27; CDR3 length: 13; D gene: .; J gene: TRBJ2-7
CDR3 DNA: TGCGCCAGCAGCCCGGACAGCCTCTCCGAGCAGTACTTC; CDR3 protein: CASSPDSLSEQYF; clone size: .; V gene: TRBV5-1; CDR3 length: 13; D gene: .; J gene: TRBJ2-7
CDR3 DNA: TGTGCCAGTAGTATCTCTGGGCAGGGCCTCGTGATTAATGAGCAGTTCTTC; CDR3 protein: CASSISGQGLVINEQFF; clone size: once; V gene: TRBV19; CDR3 length: 17; D gene: .; J gene: TRBJ2-1
CDR3 DNA: TGTGCCAGCAGGGACAGGGGGTTATACAATGAGCAGTTCTTC; CDR3 protein: CASRDRGLYNEQFF; clone size: .; V gene: TRBV5-8; CDR3 length: 14; D gene: TRBD1; J gene: TRBJ2-1
CDR3 DNA: TGTGCCAGCAGGGGACTAGCGGGATCTGAGCAGTTCTTC; CDR3 protein: CASRGLAGSEQFF; clone size: .; V gene: TRBV25-1; CDR3 length: 13; D gene: TRBD2; J gene: TRBJ2-1
CDR3 DNA: TGTGCCAGCAGAGGGGAAGGAGCCACTGAAGCTTTCTTT; CDR3 protein: CASRGEGATEAFF; clone size: few; V gene: TRBV9; CDR3 length: 13; D gene: .; J gene: TRBJ1-1
CDR3 DNA: TGTGCCAGCAGCTTACCAAGTAGGGCTCCGAACACCGGGGAGCTGTTTTTT; CDR3 protein: CASSLPSRAPNTGELFF; clone size: .; V gene: TRBV7-9; CDR3 length: 17; D gene: .; J gene: TRBJ2-2
CDR3 DNA: TGTGCCAGCAGTTTAGGGAGGTCGGAGACCCAGTACTTC; CDR3 protein: CASSLGRSETQYF; clone size: once; V gene: TRBV6-6; CDR3 length: 13; D gene: .; J gene: TRBJ2-5
CDR3 DNA: TGCGCCAGCAGCCAGGACAGGGGGAAAAGCAACGAGCAGTACTTC; CDR3 protein: CASSQDRGKSNEQYF; clone size: .; V gene: TRBV4-3; CDR3 length: 15; D gene: TRBD1; J gene: TRBJ2-7
CDR3 DNA: TGTGCCAGCAGTCTGACAGGTTATAACTATGGCTACACCTTC; CDR3 protein: CASSLTGYNYGYTF; clone size: .; V gene: TRBV27; CDR3 length: 14; D gene: .; J gene: TRBJ1-2
CDR3 DNA: TGCGCCAGCAGCCATGACAGGGACCATGGGGAGACCCAGTACTTC; CDR3 protein: CASSHDRDHGETQYF; clone size: .; V gene: TRBV4-3; CDR3 length: 15; D gene: TRBD1; J gene: TRBJ2-5
CDR3 DNA: TGTGCCAGCAGTCCACTGCCCGCGGGCACCGGGGAGCTGTTTTTT; CDR3 protein: CASSPLPAGTGELFF; clone size: .; V gene: TRBV6-5; CDR3 length: 15; D gene: .; J gene: TRBJ2-2
CDR3 DNA: TGTGCCAGCAGCCCCCCAGGTGGGGAGCTCACAGATACGCAGTATTTT; CDR3 protein: CASSPPGGELTDTQYF; clone size: .; V gene: TRBV5-4; CDR3 length: 16; D gene: .; J gene: TRBJ2-3
CDR3 DNA: TGTGCCAGCTCACCAGGGACTAGCTACGAGCAGTACTTC; CDR3 protein: CASSPGTSYEQYF; clone size: .; V gene: TRBV18; CDR3 length: 13; D gene: TRBD2; J gene: TRBJ2-7
CDR3 DNA: TGTGCCACCAGCAGAGATGGGACTTACTTGAACACTGAAGCTTTCTTT; CDR3 protein: CATSRDGTYLNTEAFF; clone size: .; V gene: TRBV15; CDR3 length: 16; D gene: .; J gene: TRBJ1-1
CDR3 DNA: TGTGCCACCAGCAGGGGACAGAATAGCAATCAGCCCCAGCATTTT; CDR3 protein: CATSRGQNSNQPQHF; clone size: .; V gene: TRBV15; CDR3 length: 15; D gene: TRBD1; J gene: TRBJ1-5
CDR3 DNA: TGCGCCAGCAGCCAAGATCGGGGGCCGAAAAACATTCAGTACTTC; CDR3 protein: CASSQDRGPKNIQYF; clone size: .; V gene: TRBV4-3; CDR3 length: 15; D gene: .; J gene: TRBJ2-4
CDR3 DNA: TGTGCCAGCAGAACAGAAGGCGGAGCCTACAATGAGCAGTTCTTC; CDR3 protein: CASRTEGGAYNEQFF; clone size: .; V gene: TRBV28; CDR3 length: 15; D gene: .; J gene: TRBJ2-1
CDR3 DNA: TGTGCCGTTTCCCCCAGGGGGCTGGGTGAGACCCAGTACTTC; CDR3 protein: CAVSPRGLGETQYF; clone size: .; V gene: TRBV19; CDR3 length: 14; D gene: TRBD1; J gene: TRBJ2-5
CDR3 DNA: TGTGCCAGCAGACTTAGACAGGGAGTGGCTCTCGGGGTGGATGAGCAGTTCTTC; CDR3 protein: CASRLRQGVALGVDEQFF; clone size: once; V gene: TRBV5-8; CDR3 length: 18; D gene: TRBD1; J gene: TRBJ2-1
CDR3 DNA: TGCGCCAGCAGCCAAGATGGGATTCGGGACCGTATGAACACTGAAGCTTTCTTT; CDR3 protein: CASSQDGIRDRMNTEAFF; clone size: once; V gene: TRBV4-1; CDR3 length: 18; D gene: .; J gene: TRBJ1-1
CDR3 DNA: TGTGCCAGCAGCTTAGCTCGCCGGGACTATGGCTACACCTTC; CDR3 protein: CASSLARRDYGYTF; clone size: once; V gene: TRBV7-9; CDR3 length: 14; D gene: .; J gene: TRBJ1-2
CDR3 DNA: TGTGCCTGGGAACGGGGCAGCAACTACGAGCAGTACTTC; CDR3 protein: CAWERGSNYEQYF; clone size: .; V gene: TRBV30; CDR3 length: 13; D gene: .; J gene: TRBJ2-7
CDR3 DNA: TGTGCCAGCAGCTTAGCGCGGGACAGGTATAGCAATCAGCCCCAGCATTTT; CDR3 protein: CASSLARDRYSNQPQHF; clone size: .; V gene: TRBV7-2; CDR3 length: 17; D gene: TRBD1; J gene: TRBJ1-5
CDR3 DNA: TGTGCCAGCAGCCTCGGGGCCGCGGATTTCTATGGCTACACCTTC; CDR3 protein: CASSLGAADFYGYTF; clone size: .; V gene: TRBV9; CDR3 length: 15; D gene: .; J gene: TRBJ1-2
CDR3 DNA: TGTGCCAGCAGGAATACAGGGGTCGAGGCAGATACGCAGTATTTT; CDR3 protein: CASRNTGVEADTQYF; clone size: .; V gene: TRBV6-5; CDR3 length: 15; D gene: TRBD1; J gene: TRBJ2-3
CDR3 DNA: TGTGCCAGTAGAACGAGCGGGAGGGCCGCCGGGGAGCTGTTTTTT; CDR3 protein: CASRTSGRAAGELFF; clone size: few; V gene: TRBV19; CDR3 length: 15; D gene: TRBD2; J gene: TRBJ2-2
CDR3 DNA: TGTGCCACCAGCCCCGACCGATATCGGGGTAGCGAAGCTTTCTTT; CDR3 protein: CATSPDRYRGSEAFF; clone size: .; V gene: TRBV15; CDR3 length: 15; D gene: .; J gene: TRBJ1-1
CDR3 DNA: TGCGCCAGCAGCTTGGAAGGGGGTTACTTAATGAACACTGAAGCTTTCTTT; CDR3 protein: CASSLEGGYLMNTEAFF; clone size: .; V gene: TRBV5-1; CDR3 length: 17; D gene: .; J gene: TRBJ1-1
CDR3 DNA: TGTGCCAGCAGTTTATCGGGCGGAAAAGAGACCCAGTACTTC; CDR3 protein: CASSLSGGKETQYF; clone size: .; V gene: TRBV27; CDR3 length: 14; D gene: .; J gene: TRBJ2-5